Listed below are T cell receptor beta chains from one sample, sequenced in a study of T cell repertoires in cytomegalovirus infection. One entry per CDR3 protein, called by TCRdb with MiXCR from the reads. The sample records about 230,000 distinct CDR3 sequences, roughly 6.5% being singletons. What was sequenced was PBMCs. The source of these receptors is a human donor in good health (CMV status not recorded). Some clones in this sample may be carry-over from other donors' samples. CDR3s include the opening cysteine and the closing phenylalanine or tryptophan.

V: TRBV6-6; J: TRBJ2-3; CDR3: CASTQAQGTNTQYF
V: TRBV15; J: TRBJ2-7; CDR3: CATSRGGARTGTYEQYF
V: TRBV14; J: TRBJ1-1; CDR3: CASSYTPNTEAFF
V: TRBV3-1; J: TRBJ1-5; CDR3: CASSQEGRVGNQPQHF
V: TRBV25-1; J: TRBJ2-1; CDR3: CASASGGEPKPGYNEQFF
V: TRBV7-2; J: TRBJ1-1; CDR3: CASSLEVGLNTEAFF
V: TRBV6-1; J: TRBJ2-7; CDR3: CASSAQGLGQYF
V: TRBV20-1; J: TRBJ1-5; CDR3: CSANGAGQPQHF
V: TRBV7-2; J: TRBJ1-1; CDR3: CASSSSGPSEAFF
V: TRBV10-3; J: TRBJ2-7; CDR3: CAISDPGPYEQYF
V: TRBV5-5; J: TRBJ2-2; CDR3: CASSWGLANTGELFF
V: TRBV7-2; J: TRBJ2-3; CDR3: CASSSQGYTDTQYF
V: TRBV7-2; J: TRBJ1-3; CDR3: CASSLGGGNTIYF
V: TRBV6-2/TRBV6-3; J: TRBJ2-7; CDR3: CASTPKGTPETYEQYF
V: TRBV19; J: TRBJ1-1; CDR3: CASSIDGGMNTEAFF
V: TRBV7-2; J: TRBJ2-7; CDR3: CASSLRQTYEQYF
V: TRBV7-2; J: TRBJ1-2; CDR3: CASSFRDPDGYTF
V: TRBV7-2; J: TRBJ1-5; CDR3: CASSLTGTGVGQPQHF
V: TRBV7-2; J: TRBJ2-7; CDR3: CASSLSRSELQQYF
V: TRBV7-2; J: TRBJ2-1; CDR3: CASSLKGGGVNEQFF
V: TRBV5-4; J: TRBJ2-5; CDR3: CASSGWGGETQYF
V: TRBV11-2; J: TRBJ2-5; CDR3: CASSLEWQGANQETQYF
V: TRBV20-1; J: TRBJ2-6; CDR3: CSASGLAGGRGANVLTF
V: TRBV6-5; J: TRBJ2-6; CDR3: CAGSYLPSGANVLTF
V: TRBV27; J: TRBJ2-3; CDR3: CASNLDKRTDTQYF
V: TRBV2; J: TRBJ1-1; CDR3: CASSERGWHPNTEAFF
V: TRBV7-2; J: TRBJ2-5; CDR3: CASSRDRGETQYF
V: TRBV30; J: TRBJ2-1; CDR3: CAWSVYGYNEQFF
V: TRBV29-1; J: TRBJ1-2; CDR3: CSDRQGDGYTF